The 26 T cell receptor beta chains below come from one sample, sequenced in a study of shared clonotypes between healthy human individuals. Terminally differentiated effector memory CD45RA+ cells were excluded from the naive CD8 cells, which were CD45RO-negative and positively selected for CCR7. The method was immunoSEQ multiplex PCR; TCRdb's version includes in-frame clones alone and lacks a portion of them. This table holds about 2 million clones, 85% to 95% found once. The sequenced material came from naive CD8+ T cells sorted from blood. The receptors were sampled from a man younger than 30 in good health.

The chain couples TRBV2 to TRBJ2-7; D is perhaps TRBD1 or TRBD2 (5 bases each). CDR1 and CDR2 from the germline V gene are SNHLY and FYNNEI. This CDR3 has 16 residues. Trimming took off 4 bases at V and 3 bases at J, with 19 bases between the two ends. CDR3 coding DNA: TGTGCCAGCAGTGTCGTTTGGGACCGATTAATCTACGAGCAGTACTTC. Its translation: CASSVVWDRLIYEQYF.

The gene calls are TRBV29-1 and TRBJ2-5, with 10 bases lining up with TRBD2. CDR1 and CDR2 (germline): SQVTM, ANQGSEA. V was pared by 7 bases and J by 5 bases, with 7 bases of the junction left unmatched. The CDR3 runs 13 residues. CDR3 nucleotide sequence: TGCAGCGCCTCTAGCGGGGGCTTGGAGACCCAGTACTTC. Translation gives CSASSGGLETQYF.

V gene TRBV5-6 combines with J gene TRBJ2-7, with TRBD1 as a possible D gene (6 bases). In germline, CDR1 is SGHDT, CDR2 YYEEEE. V was cut by 4 bases and J by 4 bases, with 15 bases left in between. The CDR3 is made up of 14 amino acids. The CDR3 spells CASSLTGTPYEQYF. The DNA of the CDR3 is TGTGCCAGCAGCCTCACCGGGACACCGTACGAGCAGTACTTC. The whole variable domain, remainder taken from reference TRBV5-6 and TRBJ2-7, is DAGVTQSPTHLIKTRGQQVTLRCSPKSGHDTVSWYQQALGQGPQFIFQYYEEEERQRGNFPDRFSGHQFPNYSSELNVNALLLGDSALYLCASSLTGTPYEQYFGPGTRLTVT.

The rearrangement uses TRBV29-1 and TRBJ2-1; D is possibly TRBD1 (6 bases). Trimming stripped 4 bases from V and 7 bases from J, with 17 bases between. The germline V gene has CDR1 SQVTM and CDR2 ANQGSEA. There are 14 residues in the CDR3. This chain's CDR3 is CSVVQQGYLNEQFF. CDR3 DNA: TGCAGCGTTGTTCAGCAGGGGTATCTGAATGAGCAGTTCTTC.

This clone was observed a single time. This chain uses TRBV27 with TRBJ1-5; 7 bases are shared with TRBD1. CDR1 is MNHEY, CDR2 SMNVEV, per germline (reference sequence). V gave up 0 bases and J gave up 9 bases; unmatched junction bases: 2. The CDR3 length is 13 residues. The CDR3 coding sequence is TGTGCCAGCAGTTTATCCCAGGGGGGGCCCCAGCATTTT. It yields the protein CASSLSQGGPQHF.

To note about this clone: Other DNA sequences in the same sample also yield this CDR3. The CDR3, as DNA: TGTGCCAGCAGCGTAGCTGCAGGGATATCCTACGAGCAGTACTTC. Amino acid sequence: CASSVAAGISYEQYF. The rearrangement uses TRBV9 and TRBJ2-7, with D possibly TRBD1 on 5 matching bases. Deletions cut 0 bases from V and 1 base from J, with 11 bases between. This CDR3 is built from 15 residues. The germline gives CDR1 SGDLS, CDR2 YYNGEE.

V usage is TRBV4-3 and J usage is TRBJ2-7, with 8 bases matching TRBD1. This CDR3 spans 15 amino acids. Trimming cost V 6 bases and J 1 base; bases outside gene matches: 8. The germline V gene has CDR1 LGHNA and CDR2 YSLEER. The CDR3 DNA follows: TGCGCCAGCAGTCAGGCTTGGACAGGGTCCTACGAGCAGTACTTC. It is translated as CASSQAWTGSYEQYF.

The chain links TRBV10-1 to TRBJ2-1, with D possibly matching TRBD2 (5 bases). The germline V gene has CDR1 WNHNN and CDR2 SYGVQD (reference sequence). V was trimmed by 1 base and J by 0 bases, leaving 13 bases between them. The CDR3 runs to 17 residues. The CDR3 sequence is CASSEFLAEGSYNEQFF. The CDR3 DNA reads TGCGCCAGCAGTGAGTTTCTAGCTGAGGGCTCCTACAATGAGCAGTTCTTC.

This chain links TRBV18 with TRBJ2-1, with D tentatively TRBD2 (6 bases). The CDR3 sequence is 15 residues long. Germline V gives CDR1 KGHSH, CDR2 LQKENI. Trimming cost V 3 bases and J 7 bases, with 16 bases left between them. CDR3 loop: CASSPRSGTSNEQFF. CDR3 bases: TGTGCCAGCTCACCGCGTTCCGGGACTTCAAATGAGCAGTTCTTC.

On this clone: Different DNA sequences within this sample yield the same CDR3. The chain links TRBV9 to TRBJ2-1, with 10 bases lining up with TRBD2. Unmatched junction bases numbered 4, after V lost 0 bases and J lost 10 bases. This CDR3 is built from 14 residues. Germline V gene data show CDR1 as SGDLS and CDR2 as YYNGEE. The DNA for the CDR3 is TGTGCCAGCAGCGTAGGACTAGCGGGCTGGGAGCAGTTCTTC. This gives the protein CASSVGLAGWEQFF.

J is TRBJ1-4 and V is TRBV4-1; 7 nucleotides match TRBD1. The CDR3 covers 19 residues. Looked up from germline, CDR1 is MGHRA and CDR2 is YSYEKL. The junction had 11 bases not matched to a gene; V was cut back by 1 base and J by 0 bases. As DNA, the CDR3 is TGCGCCAGCAGCCAAGGTTATCAGGGGGGAAGCGCAACTAATGAAAAACTGTTTTTT. The encoded protein is CASSQGYQGGSATNEKLFF.

A word on this clone: Other DNA sequences within the sample encode an identical CDR3. The V call is TRBV15, the J call TRBJ2-3, with 12 bases lining up with TRBD2. V was pared by 0 bases and J by 1 base, with 2 bases of the junction left unmatched. The CDR3 is made up of 17 amino acids. Per germline, CDR1 LNHNV and CDR2 YYDKDF (reference sequence). The CDR3 reads CATSRDRLAGGTDTQYF. The CDR3 DNA reads as TGTGCCACCAGCAGAGATCGACTAGCGGGAGGCACAGATACGCAGTATTTT.

The gene calls are TRBV7-6 and TRBJ2-1, with 10 bases identical to TRBD2. CDR3 length: 22 residues. CDR1 is SGHVS, CDR2 FNYEAQ, per germline. After removal of 3 bases from V and 0 bases from J, the junction contained 20 bases not matched to a gene. The CDR3 nucleotides are TGTGCCAGCAGCTTCTTCCTATCCTCACATAAAGCGGGAGGGAACTCCTACAATGAGCAGTTCTTC. Amino acids: CASSFFLSSHKAGGNSYNEQFF.

This clone was seen a single time. This chain joins TRBV9 and TRBJ1-1; 7 bases are shared with TRBD1. From germline, CDR1 is SGDLS and CDR2 YYNGEE. The CDR3 is 15 residues long. The V gene end was trimmed by 3 bases and the J gene end by 3 bases; junction bases not matched to a gene: 8. The CDR3 DNA reads as TGTGCCAGCAGCGAGGGAGGGGGCTTAGACACTGAAGCTTTCTTT. The encoded protein is CASSEGGGLDTEAFF.

CDR3 coding DNA: TGCGCCAGCAGCCAAGATTCGCCCTTTGTGGGCTCCTACAATGAGCAGTTCTTC. Amino acids: CASSQDSPFVGSYNEQFF. The V and J genes are TRBV4-1 and TRBJ2-1; D unresolved. The CDR3 covers 18 residues. The ends were cut back, 0 bases at V and 0 bases at J, with 15 bases in the middle. The germline V gene encodes CDR1 MGHRA and CDR2 YSYEKL.

The rearrangement links TRBV27 to TRBJ1-6; 9 bases map to TRBD1. CDR1 is MNHEY, CDR2 SMNVEV, per germline (reference sequence). The CDR3 sequence is 17 residues long. The V and J ends lost 5 bases and 0 bases, in that order; junction bases with no gene match: 5. This CDR3 is CASSVDRGSSYNSPLHF. DNA for the CDR3: TGTGCCAGCAGTGTAGACAGGGGGAGCTCCTATAATTCACCCCTCCACTTT.

The genes are TRBV27 and TRBJ2-7; 7 bases align to TRBD2. CDR1 and CDR2 from the germline V gene are MNHEY and SMNVEV (reference sequence). V dropped 3 bases and J dropped 6; count of bases not matched to a gene: 5. The CDR3 consists of 13 residues. The CDR3 DNA is TGTGCCAGCAGTTTTAGACTAGCAGGCGAGCAGTACTTC. As protein: CASSFRLAGEQYF.

The CDR3 DNA is TGTGCCAGCATTCCTGACAGGGGTGGGAGAGAGACCCAGTACTTC. Translation: CASIPDRGGRETQYF. The rearrangement joins TRBV2 to TRBJ2-5, with TRBD1 matching over 8 bases. Germline CDR1 and CDR2: SNHLY and FYNNEI. The CDR3 is 15 residues long. J was trimmed by 4 bases and V by 7 bases; bases with no gene match: 11.

The chain carries TRBV7-2 and TRBJ2-5, with 7 bases that match TRBD2. Trimming cost V 4 bases and J 0 bases; bases outside gene matches: 8. The CDR3 totals 16 residues. Germline V CDR1 and CDR2: SGHTA, FQGNSA. CDR3 amino acids: CASSSGLGAYQETQYF. The DNA of the CDR3 is TGTGCCAGCAGCTCCGGACTAGGAGCGTACCAAGAGACCCAGTACTTC.

CDR3 DNA: TGTGCCAGTAGTCCTAACGGCGGGGAGCTGTTTTTT. Protein sequence: CASSPNGGELFF. The V gene is TRBV19, the J gene TRBJ2-2, with D hard to call. This CDR3 comprises 12 residues. V lost 5 bases, J lost 7 bases, and 8 bases lay in between. Germline CDR1 reads LNHDA; CDR2 reads SQIVND (reference sequence).

V is TRBV21-1 and J is TRBJ1-6. TRBV21-1 is a listed pseudogene. CDR3 length: 10 residues. The CDR3 DNA reads TGTGCCAGCAAAAGTTCACCCCTCCACTTT. It yields the protein CASKSSPLHF.

The CDR3 region has the DNA TGTGCCAGCAGTCCCCAGGGAGGCACTAATGAAAAACTGTTTTTT. Its protein product is CASSPQGGTNEKLFF. This chain joins TRBV6-5 and TRBJ1-4, with a tentative D call TRBD1 (5 bases). V lost 5 bases and J 2 bases, leaving 12 bases between the germline ends. Germline V lookup: CDR1 MNHEY, CDR2 SVGAGI. The CDR3 sequence is 15 residues long.

The rearrangement links TRBV4-1 to TRBJ2-3, with TRBD2 matching 11 bases. Germline CDR1 and CDR2: MGHRA and YSYEKL. The junction had 7 bases not matched to a gene; V was cut back by 2 bases and J by 0 bases. The CDR3 is made up of 18 amino acids. The CDR3 DNA follows: TGCGCCAGCAGCCAACGGGTCGGGACTAGCGGAAGCACAGATACGCAGTATTTT. Amino acid sequence: CASSQRVGTSGSTDTQYF.

The V gene is TRBV6-1, the J gene TRBJ1-2; possible D gene TRBD1, 5 bases. Trimming took 11 bases from V and 7 from J, leaving 20 bases between them. The CDR3 length is 13 residues. From germline, CDR1 is MNHNS and CDR2 SASEGT. CDR3 protein: CAGIVGGDGGYTF. For the CDR3, the DNA is TGTGCCGGTATCGTAGGAGGGGACGGTGGCTACACCTTC.

The chain is built from TRBV4-1 and TRBJ1-2; 8 bases agree with TRBD1. The V segment lost 2 bases and the J segment 5 bases; nucleotides outside the gene matches: 10. The CDR3 consists of 16 residues. Germline values: CDR1 MGHRA, CDR2 YSYEKL. CDR3 sequence (DNA): TGCGCCAGCAGCCAATATCCCCAGGGGGCTGTTTATGGCTACACCTTC. Protein sequence: CASSQYPQGAVYGYTF.

This chain links TRBV30 with TRBJ1-2; no reliable D call. Germline V gives CDR1 GTSNPN, CDR2 SVGIG (reference sequence). Trimming cost V 5 bases and J 1 base, with 8 bases left between them. The CDR3 covers 12 residues. CDR3 nucleotides: TGTGCCTGGTCTGGGGATAACTATGGCTACACCTTC. Protein: CAWSGDNYGYTF. Variable domain in full (rest from reference TRBV30 and TRBJ1-2): SQTIHQWPATLVQPVGSPLSLECTVEGTSNPNLYWYRQAAGRGLQLLFYSVGIGQISSEVPQNLSASRPQDRQFILSSKKLLLSDSGFYLCAWSGDNYGYTFGSGTRLTVV.